The 8 T cell receptor beta chains below all came from one sample that was sequenced in a study of blood T cells in healthy people across ages. Combining a sample-barcoded 5' primer with a J-beta primer mix, a second PCR ran for about 7 to 11 cycles. TCRdb analysed the 5' RACE reads with MiXCR anew, one entry per CDR3 protein. The sample holds 1,300,000 or so distinct CDR3 sequences, 55% to 75% seen once. Sequencing was done on a sample of blood. The receptors were sampled from a man between 18 and 35 years old in good health.

The V gene is TRBV29-1, the J gene TRBJ2-7, with 10 bases identical to TRBD2. V dropped 8 bases and J dropped 7; count of bases not matched to a gene: 20. CDR3 length: 16 residues. Looked up from germline, CDR1 is SQVTM and CDR2 is ANQGSEA. The CDR3 loop is CSSGTLAGVDYNEQYF. CDR3 in DNA: TGCAGCAGCGGAACCCTAGCGGGAGTGGACTACAATGAGCAGTACTTC.

J is TRBJ1-1 and V is TRBV11-3, with 7 bases that match TRBD1. V shed 3 bases and J 3 bases; nucleotides not matched to a gene: 4. The CDR3 consists of 14 residues. CDR1 and CDR2 (germline): SGHNT, YENEEA. Written as DNA, the CDR3 is TGTGCCAGCAGCTTCGGGGACAGCGACACTGAAGCTTTCTTT. This sequence encodes CASSFGDSDTEAFF.

The chain links TRBV6-1 to TRBJ2-3; D unresolved. Trimming cost V 4 bases and J 8 bases, with 7 bases left between them. Germline CDR1 MNHNS, CDR2 SASEGT. The CDR3 length is 11 residues. The CDR3 loop is CASSATSTQYF. The CDR3 region has the DNA TGTGCCAGCAGTGCGACCTCTACGCAGTATTTT.

For this clonotype: Sequence at one end of the junction differs from germline and may be a read error. The J gene is TRBJ1-2, the V gene TRBV4-1, with D possibly being TRBD1 (5 bases). The germline gives CDR1 MGHRA, CDR2 YSYEKL. This CDR3 contains 16 residues. CDR3 sequence: CASSRPIGERRDGHTF. CDR3 nucleotide sequence: TGCGCCAGCAGCCGCCCTATAGGGGAGAGGAGGGATGGCCACACCTTC.

This clonotype has only a few counts. The chain uses TRBV3-1 and TRBJ2-7, with D perhaps TRBD1 (5 bases). Deletions cut 2 bases from V and 3 bases from J, with 11 bases between. This CDR3 contains 14 residues. Germline CDR1 LGHDT, CDR2 YNNKEL (reference sequence). The CDR3 DNA is TGTGCCAGCAGCCAACGACCCAGGGACTACGAGCAGTACTTC. Translated, it gives CASSQRPRDYEQYF.

The chain joins TRBV20-1 to TRBJ2-1, with D perhaps matching TRBD2 (5 bases). The CDR3 is 16 residues long. CDR1 is DFQATT and CDR2 is SNEGSKA in the germline V gene (reference sequence). V was cut by 0 bases and J by 2 bases, with 14 bases left in between. The CDR3 spells CSAREGGRGTYNEQFF. The CDR3 DNA reads as TGCAGTGCTAGAGAAGGCGGACGGGGAACCTACAATGAGCAGTTCTTC.

The rearrangement joins TRBV12-3 or TRBV12-4 to TRBJ2-1, with 10 positions matching TRBD1. The CDR3 length is 15 residues. The trim removed 4 bases at V and 6 bases at J, leaving 6 bases unmatched. CDR3 nucleotide sequence: TGTGCCAGCAGTTATACGGGACAGGGGACCAATGAGCAGTTCTTC. Protein sequence: CASSYTGQGTNEQFF.

Only a few counts were recorded for this clonotype. The chain carries TRBV7-6 and TRBJ2-3; D unclear. The length of the CDR3 is 15 residues. The germline V and J ends were trimmed by 4 bases and 1 base, with 12 bases remaining between them. Germline loops: CDR1 SGHVS, CDR2 FNYEAQ. The DNA of the CDR3 is TGTGCCAGCAGCTCTTTTACCGGACGCACAGATACGCAGTATTTT. Encoded protein: CASSSFTGRTDTQYF.